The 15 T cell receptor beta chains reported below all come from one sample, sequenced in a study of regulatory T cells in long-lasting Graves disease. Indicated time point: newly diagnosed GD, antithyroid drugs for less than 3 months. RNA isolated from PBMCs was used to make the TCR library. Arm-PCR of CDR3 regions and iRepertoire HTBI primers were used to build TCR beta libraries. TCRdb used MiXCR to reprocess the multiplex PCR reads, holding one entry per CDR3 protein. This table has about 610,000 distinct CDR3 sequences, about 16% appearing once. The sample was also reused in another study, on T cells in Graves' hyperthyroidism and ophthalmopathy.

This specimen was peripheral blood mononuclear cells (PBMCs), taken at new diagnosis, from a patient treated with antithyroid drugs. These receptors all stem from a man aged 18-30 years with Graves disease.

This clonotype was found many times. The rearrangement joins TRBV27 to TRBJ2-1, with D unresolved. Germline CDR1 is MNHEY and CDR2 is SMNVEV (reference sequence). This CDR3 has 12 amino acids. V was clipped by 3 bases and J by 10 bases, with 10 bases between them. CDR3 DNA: TGTGCCAGCAGTTTTCGAGACGGAGAGCAGTTCTTC. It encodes CASSFRDGEQFF.

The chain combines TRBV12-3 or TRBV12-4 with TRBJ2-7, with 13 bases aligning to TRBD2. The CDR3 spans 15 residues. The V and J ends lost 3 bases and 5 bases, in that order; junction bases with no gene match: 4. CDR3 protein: CASSLSGLAGNEQYF. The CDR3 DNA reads TGTGCCAGCAGTTTGTCGGGACTAGCGGGAAACGAGCAGTACTTC.

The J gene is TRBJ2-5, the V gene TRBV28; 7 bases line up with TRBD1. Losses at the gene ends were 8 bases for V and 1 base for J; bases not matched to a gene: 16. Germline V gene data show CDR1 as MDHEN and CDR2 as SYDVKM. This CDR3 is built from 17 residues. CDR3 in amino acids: CASFAARDRQVQETQYF. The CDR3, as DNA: TGTGCCAGCTTCGCAGCCCGGGACAGACAAGTCCAAGAGACCCAGTACTTC.

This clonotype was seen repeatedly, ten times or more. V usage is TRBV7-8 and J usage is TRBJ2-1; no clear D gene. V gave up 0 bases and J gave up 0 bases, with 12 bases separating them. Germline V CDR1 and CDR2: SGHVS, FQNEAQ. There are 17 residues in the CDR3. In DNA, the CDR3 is TGTGCCAGCAGCTTAGCGCGGCTTTTTAGCTCCTACAATGAGCAGTTCTTC. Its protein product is CASSLARLFSSYNEQFF.

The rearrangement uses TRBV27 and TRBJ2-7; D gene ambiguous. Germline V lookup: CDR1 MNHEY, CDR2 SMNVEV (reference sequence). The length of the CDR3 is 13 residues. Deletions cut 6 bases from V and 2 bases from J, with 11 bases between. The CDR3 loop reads CASSLALTYEQYF. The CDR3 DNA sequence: TGTGCCAGCAGCCTCGCCCTTACCTACGAGCAGTACTTC.

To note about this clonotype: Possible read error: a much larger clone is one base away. CDR3 nucleotide sequence: TGTGCCATCAGGGCCTCAACTGGACAGGGTCAAGATACCCAGTACTTC. Protein product: CAIRASTGQGQDTQYF. V usage is TRBV10-3 and J usage is TRBJ2-5; TRBD1 matches 8 bases. This CDR3 has 16 residues. Germline lookup yields CDR1 ENHRY and CDR2 SYGVKD.

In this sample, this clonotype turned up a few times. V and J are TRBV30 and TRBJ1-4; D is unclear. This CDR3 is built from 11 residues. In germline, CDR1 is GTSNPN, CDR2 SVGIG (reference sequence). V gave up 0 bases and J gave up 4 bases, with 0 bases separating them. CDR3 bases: TGTGCCTGGAGTGTTAATGAAAAACTGTTTTTT. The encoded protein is CAWSVNEKLFF.

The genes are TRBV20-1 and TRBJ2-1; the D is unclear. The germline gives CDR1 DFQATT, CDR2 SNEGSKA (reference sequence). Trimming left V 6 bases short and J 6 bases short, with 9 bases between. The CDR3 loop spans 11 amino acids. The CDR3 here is CSAEKANEQFF. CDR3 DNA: TGCAGTGCGGAGAAGGCCAATGAGCAGTTCTTC.

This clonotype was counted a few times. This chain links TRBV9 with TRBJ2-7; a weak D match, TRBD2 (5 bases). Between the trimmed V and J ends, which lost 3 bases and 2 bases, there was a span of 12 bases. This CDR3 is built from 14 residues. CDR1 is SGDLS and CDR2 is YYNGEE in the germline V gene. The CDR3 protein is CASSEDSNAYEQYF. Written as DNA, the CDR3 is TGTGCCAGCAGCGAGGACTCAAATGCCTACGAGCAGTACTTC.

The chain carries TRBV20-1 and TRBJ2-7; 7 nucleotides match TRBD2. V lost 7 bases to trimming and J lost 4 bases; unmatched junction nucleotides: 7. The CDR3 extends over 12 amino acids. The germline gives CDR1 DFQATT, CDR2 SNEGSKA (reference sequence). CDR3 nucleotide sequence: TGCAGTGTCGGCGGGAGTATATACGAGCAGTACTTC. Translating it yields CSVGGSIYEQYF.

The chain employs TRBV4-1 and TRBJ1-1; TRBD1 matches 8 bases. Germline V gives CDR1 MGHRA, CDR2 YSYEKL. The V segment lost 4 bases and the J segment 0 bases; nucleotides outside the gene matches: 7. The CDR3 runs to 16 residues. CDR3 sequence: CASSPKIQGVNTEAFF. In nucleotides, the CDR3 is TGCGCCAGCAGCCCGAAAATACAGGGGGTGAACACTGAAGCTTTCTTT.

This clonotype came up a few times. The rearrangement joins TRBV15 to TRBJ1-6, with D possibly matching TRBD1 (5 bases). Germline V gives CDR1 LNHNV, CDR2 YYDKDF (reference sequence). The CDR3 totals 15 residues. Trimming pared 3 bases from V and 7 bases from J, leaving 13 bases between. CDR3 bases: TGTGCCACCAGCAGCGGGGGAGACAGAAATTCACCCCTCCACTTT. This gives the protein CATSSGGDRNSPLHF.

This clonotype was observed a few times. Here the CDR3 reads CASSLAGGVLNEKLFF. CDR3 DNA: TGTGCCAGCAGCTTAGCGGGGGGGGTCTTAAATGAAAAACTGTTTTTT. The V and J genes are TRBV7-2 and TRBJ1-4; TRBD1 might be the D (5 bases). Germline V gives CDR1 SGHTA, CDR2 FQGNSA. This CDR3 has 16 amino acids. The ends were cut back, 0 bases at V and 5 bases at J, with 13 bases in the middle.

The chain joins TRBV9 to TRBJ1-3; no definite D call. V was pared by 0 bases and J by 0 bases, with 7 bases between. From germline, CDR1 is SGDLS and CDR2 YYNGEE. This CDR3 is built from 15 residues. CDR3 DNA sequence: TGTGCCAGCAGCGTAGGATCGTACTCTGGAAACACCATATATTTT. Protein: CASSVGSYSGNTIYF.

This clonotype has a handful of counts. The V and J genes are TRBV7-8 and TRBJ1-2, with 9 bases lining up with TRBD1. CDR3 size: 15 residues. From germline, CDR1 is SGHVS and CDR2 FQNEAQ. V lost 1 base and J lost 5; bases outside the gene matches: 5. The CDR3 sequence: CASSLVYGQGYGYTF. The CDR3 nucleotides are TGTGCCAGCAGCTTAGTTTACGGACAGGGGTATGGCTACACCTTC.